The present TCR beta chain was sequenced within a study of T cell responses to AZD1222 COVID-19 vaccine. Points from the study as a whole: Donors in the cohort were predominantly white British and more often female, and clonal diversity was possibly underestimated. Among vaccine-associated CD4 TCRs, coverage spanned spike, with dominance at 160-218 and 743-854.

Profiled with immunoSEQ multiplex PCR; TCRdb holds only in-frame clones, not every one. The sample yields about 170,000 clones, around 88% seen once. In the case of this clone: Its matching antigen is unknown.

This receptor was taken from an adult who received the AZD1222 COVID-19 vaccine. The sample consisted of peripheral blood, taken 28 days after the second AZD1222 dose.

The CDR3 loop is CASSPRENKSPQYF. DNA of the CDR3: TGTGCCAGCTCACCACGGGAAAACAAGAGTCCCCAGTACTTC. The chain uses TRBV18 and TRBJ2-5, with unresolved D. The CDR3 length is 14 residues. V lost 1 base and J 9 bases, leaving 15 bases between the germline ends. Per the germline V gene, CDR1 is KGHSH and CDR2 is LQKENI.